A single sample gave rise to the 30 T cell receptor beta chains below, sequenced in a study of cytomegalovirus exposure and HLA in healthy donors. Sequencing used immunoSEQ multiplex PCR; TCRdb keeps in-frame clones, though not all of them. The data contain approximately 180,000 clones, approximately 86% of them singletons. The sequenced sample was PBMCs. The receptors shown here come from a man aged 18 to 29 in good health and CMV-seropositive.

The rearrangement joins TRBV4-3 to TRBJ1-5, with D hard to call. Germline loops: CDR1 LGHNA, CDR2 YSLEER. CDR3 size: 14 residues. V was shortened by 4 bases and J by 6 bases, with 13 bases between the two germline ends. The CDR3 DNA reads as TGCGCCAGCAGCCTACTTTTAGATGGTCAGCCCCAGCATTTT. Encoded protein: CASSLLLDGQPQHF.

This clone has a handful of counts. The chain combines TRBV5-1 with TRBJ1-6; no firm D call. The CDR3 is 12 amino acids. Trimming shortened V by 0 bases and J by 11 bases, and 6 bases separated the two germline ends. The germline V gene encodes CDR1 SGHRS and CDR2 YFSETQ. The CDR3 sequence: CASSLETTPLHF. The CDR3, as DNA: TGCGCCAGCAGCTTGGAAACAACACCCCTCCACTTT.

The chain employs TRBV9 and TRBJ2-7; D not resolved. This CDR3 region has 15 residues. Trimming shortened V by 0 bases and J by 2 bases, and 12 bases separated the two germline ends. Germline V gene sequence: CDR1 SGDLS, CDR2 YYNGEE. The CDR3 bases are TGTGCCAGCAGCGTAGGAGAATCGGTCGCCTACGAGCAGTACTTC. This translates into CASSVGESVAYEQYF.

J is TRBJ1-4 and V is TRBV6-5, with D tentatively TRBD1 (5 bases). The V end lost 6 bases, the J end lost 3 bases, and 11 bases lay between the germline ends. Germline CDR1 and CDR2: MNHEY and SVGAGI. This CDR3 comprises 14 residues. CDR3 nucleotides: TGTGCCAGCAGGACAGACCGAGCTAATGAAAAACTGTTTTTT. Encoded protein: CASRTDRANEKLFF.

V and J are TRBV6-6 and TRBJ2-7, with TRBD2 identical over 9 bases. V was pared by 2 bases and J by 7 bases, with 9 bases of the junction left unmatched. The CDR3 is 15 amino acids. Germline V gives CDR1 MNHNY, CDR2 SVGAGI (reference sequence). The CDR3 DNA follows: TGTGCCAGCAGTTACGGCGGGAGGGTCCTTATGGAGCAGTACTTC. Protein sequence: CASSYGGRVLMEQYF.

V usage is TRBV4-2 and J usage is TRBJ2-7; 8 bases match TRBD2. V lost 1 base to trimming and J lost 2 bases; unmatched junction nucleotides: 4. CDR1 is LGHNA, CDR2 YNFKEQ, per germline. The CDR3 has 15 amino acids. The DNA for the CDR3 is TGTGCCAGCAGCCAAGGGACTAGCCAAGCCTACGAGCAGTACTTC. Amino acid sequence: CASSQGTSQAYEQYF.

This chain uses TRBV5-6 with TRBJ2-7, with 7 bases fitting TRBD2. V lost 1 base, J lost 3 bases, and 4 bases stayed unmatched. There are 14 residues in the CDR3. Germline CDR1 is SGHDT and CDR2 is YYEEEE. Here the CDR3 DNA reads TGTGCCAGCAGCTTGACGGCTAGCGGCTACGAGCAGTACTTC. Translated: CASSLTASGYEQYF. Combining the CDR3 with reference TRBV5-6 and TRBJ2-7 gives the whole variable domain DAGVTQSPTHLIKTRGQQVTLRCSPKSGHDTVSWYQQALGQGPQFIFQYYEEEERQRGNFPDRFSGHQFPNYSSELNVNALLLGDSALYLCASSLTASGYEQYFGPGTRLTVT.

The rearrangement uses TRBV5-5 and TRBJ2-1; D is perhaps TRBD2 (5 bases). V was clipped by 4 bases and J by 2 bases, with 13 bases between them. The CDR3 is 15 residues long. Germline V gene lookup returns CDR1 SGHKS and CDR2 YYEKEE (reference sequence). The CDR3 DNA reads TGTGCCAGCAGCATCGGCCGGGAACCCTACAATGAGCAGTTCTTC. Its translation is CASSIGREPYNEQFF.

V and J are TRBV7-9 and TRBJ1-3, with TRBD1 as a possible D gene (5 bases). The CDR3 consists of 16 residues. Germline CDR1 SEHNR, CDR2 FQNEAQ (reference sequence). Trimming shortened V by 0 bases and J by 2 bases, and 11 bases separated the two germline ends. The CDR3 spells CASSLAGQGAGNTIYF. The CDR3 DNA follows: TGTGCCAGCAGCTTAGCGGGGCAGGGCGCTGGAAACACCATATATTTT.

The chain links TRBV6-4 to TRBJ2-3; D is perhaps TRBD2 (7 bases). The CDR3 extends over 14 amino acids. Germline CDR1 MRHNA, CDR2 SNTAGT. Trimming pared 3 bases from V and 2 bases from J, leaving 9 bases between. The CDR3 region is CASSEGGPTDTQYF. CDR3 in DNA: TGTGCCAGCAGTGAGGGGGGGCCCACAGATACGCAGTATTTT.

The rearrangement links TRBV28 to TRBJ2-5; 12 positions agree with TRBD1. CDR3 size: 15 residues. CDR1 is MDHEN and CDR2 is SYDVKM in the germline V gene. J lost 4 bases, V lost 11 bases, and 11 bases had no gene match. CDR3 DNA sequence: TGTGCCCTTGGGACAGGGGGCGGGGAAAGAGAGACCCAGTACTTC. Protein product: CALGTGGGERETQYF.

J is TRBJ1-5 and V is TRBV6-5; TRBD1 matches at 9 bases. The CDR3 runs 15 residues. The V segment lost 4 bases and the J segment 8 bases; nucleotides outside the gene matches: 9. Germline V gene sequence: CDR1 MNHEY, CDR2 SVGAGI. CDR3: CASSLQGALGEPQHF. The CDR3, as DNA: TGTGCCAGCAGTTTACAGGGGGCCTTAGGAGAGCCCCAGCATTTT.

In its sample, this clone was seen once. V usage is TRBV15 and J usage is TRBJ2-1; 15 bases map to TRBD2. J was trimmed by 13 bases and V by 5 bases; bases with no gene match: 9. Germline V CDR1 and CDR2: LNHNV, YYDKDF (reference sequence). The CDR3 length is 15 residues. CDR3 sequence: CATSAGLAGGQPQFF. DNA for the CDR3: TGTGCCACCAGCGCGGGACTAGCGGGGGGCCAACCCCAGTTCTTC.

This clone turned up a few times. The rearrangement joins TRBV11-2 to TRBJ1-2; 9 positions agree with TRBD1. The V and J ends lost 5 bases and 5 bases, in that order; junction bases with no gene match: 9. Germline values: CDR1 SGHAT, CDR2 FQNNGV. The length of the CDR3 is 15 residues. CDR3 residues: CASSPLRQGVYGYTF. DNA for the CDR3: TGTGCCAGCAGCCCACTCAGACAGGGGGTTTATGGCTACACCTTC. Full variable domain (missing parts from reference TRBV11-2 and TRBJ1-2): EAGVAQSPRYKIIEKRQSVAFWCNPISGHATLYWYQQILGQGPKLLIQFQNNGVVDDSQLPKDRFSAERLKGVDSTLKIQPAKLEDSAVYLCASSPLRQGVYGYTFGSGTRLTVV.

The genes are TRBV6-5 and TRBJ1-2; possibly TRBD1 for D (5 bases). Trimming shortened V by 4 bases and J by 2 bases, and 8 bases separated the two germline ends. Germline loops: CDR1 MNHEY, CDR2 SVGAGI. The CDR3 sequence is 13 residues long. The CDR3 here is CASSSTVNYGYTF. DNA of the CDR3: TGTGCCAGCAGTTCGACAGTCAACTATGGCTACACCTTC.

This chain joins TRBV5-6 and TRBJ1-1; D possibly corresponds to TRBD1 (5 bases). Trimming left V 4 bases short and J 0 bases short, with 10 bases between. Germline-derived CDR1 and CDR2 are SGHDT and YYEEEE. The CDR3 runs to 14 residues. The CDR3 coding sequence is TGTGCCAGCAGCCCCGGGGGGGTGAACACTGAAGCTTTCTTT. Translation gives CASSPGGVNTEAFF. Full variable domain (outside the CDR3, taken from reference TRBV5-6 and TRBJ1-1): DAGVTQSPTHLIKTRGQQVTLRCSPKSGHDTVSWYQQALGQGPQFIFQYYEEEERQRGNFPDRFSGHQFPNYSSELNVNALLLGDSALYLCASSPGGVNTEAFFGQGTRLTVV.

This chain links TRBV5-6 with TRBJ2-7; possible D gene TRBD1, 5 bases. Germline loops: CDR1 SGHDT, CDR2 YYEEEE. The CDR3 totals 14 residues. Trimming stripped 2 bases from V and 5 bases from J, with 14 bases between. CDR3 protein: CASSLGAPYNEQYF. CDR3 nucleotide sequence: TGTGCCAGCAGCTTAGGGGCCCCATACAACGAGCAGTACTTC.

This rearrangement joins TRBV7-3 to TRBJ2-2, with 13 positions matching TRBD2. The CDR3 is 20 amino acids. J gave up 4 bases and V 1 base, and 12 bases lay outside the gene matches. Germline V lookup: CDR1 SGHTA, CDR2 FQGTGA. The CDR3 nucleotides are TGTGCCAGCAGCTTAAGAAAGCGACTAGCGGGGGGAGACGGCACCGGGGAGCTGTTTTTT. Its protein product is CASSLRKRLAGGDGTGELFF.

The genes are TRBV4-1 and TRBJ2-2; D possibly corresponds to TRBD1 (6 bases). Trimming shortened V by 4 bases and J by 6 bases, and 12 bases separated the two germline ends. This CDR3 is built from 14 residues. Germline assignment: CDR1 MGHRA and CDR2 YSYEKL. Here the CDR3 DNA reads TGCGCCAGCAGCCGCATACAGGGACCCGGGGAGCTGTTTTTT. Its translation: CASSRIQGPGELFF.

V is TRBV7-6 and J is TRBJ1-1; 7 nucleotides align to TRBD1. The J segment lost 2 bases and the V segment lost 5 bases, leaving 14 bases of the junction unmatched. The CDR3 is 17 amino acids. CDR1 is SGHVS, CDR2 FNYEAQ, per germline. In DNA, the CDR3 is TGTGCCAGCAGCCTAACTCCAGGGACAGCCAAAAACACTGAAGCTTTCTTT. Amino acids: CASSLTPGTAKNTEAFF. The full variable domain, its missing parts supplied by reference TRBV7-6 and TRBJ1-1, is GAGVSQSPRYKVTKRGQDVALRCDPISGHVSLYWYRQALGQGPEFLTYFNYEAQQDKSGLPNDRFSAERPEGSISTLTIQRTEQRDSAMYRCASSLTPGTAKNTEAFFGQGTRLTVV.

The chain employs TRBV5-6 and TRBJ1-1; unclear D gene. V was trimmed by 4 bases and J by 2 bases, leaving 9 bases between them. Germline values: CDR1 SGHDT, CDR2 YYEEEE. There are 13 residues in the CDR3. CDR3 coding DNA: TGTGCCAGCAGCCGCGGTTACAACACTGAAGCTTTCTTT. Protein product: CASSRGYNTEAFF.

The rearrangement links TRBV11-2 to TRBJ1-1, with 7 bases that match TRBD1. Germline V CDR1 and CDR2: SGHAT, FQNNGV. This CDR3 spans 14 amino acids. J gave up 7 bases and V 2 bases, and 7 bases lay outside the gene matches. As DNA, the CDR3 is TGTGCCAGCAGCTTATTACTTTCAGGGGGTGAAGCTTTCTTT. Translation gives CASSLLLSGGEAFF.

V usage is TRBV7-2 and J usage is TRBJ1-1, with 12 bases lining up with TRBD1. Germline V gene lookup returns CDR1 SGHTA and CDR2 FQGNSA. J was trimmed by 5 bases and V by 5 bases; bases with no gene match: 6. CDR3 size: 15 residues. This CDR3 reads CASSPRDRGRTEAFF. The DNA of the CDR3 is TGTGCCAGCAGCCCCCGGGACAGGGGGCGGACTGAAGCTTTCTTT.

As DNA, the CDR3 is TGTGCCTCCCCGACTAGCGGGGTTGGTGAGCAGTTCTTC. Protein: CASPTSGVGEQFF. The rearrangement uses TRBV30 and TRBJ2-1; 11 bases agree with TRBD2. CDR1 and CDR2 (germline): GTSNPN, SVGIG (reference sequence). V lost 7 bases, J lost 9 bases, and 8 bases stayed unmatched. This CDR3 spans 13 amino acids.

This chain connects TRBV11-3 to TRBJ2-2; no clear D gene. V lost 5 bases and J 1 base, leaving 5 bases between the germline ends. In germline, CDR1 is SGHNT, CDR2 YENEEA. The CDR3 loop spans 13 amino acids. CDR3 nucleotides: TGTGCCAGCAGCCTAAAGAACACCGGGGAGCTGTTTTTT. This gives the protein CASSLKNTGELFF.

This chain joins TRBV6-5 and TRBJ2-7; D may be TRBD2 (6 bases). Per germline, CDR1 MNHEY and CDR2 SVGAGI. V dropped 4 bases and J dropped 3 bases, with 19 bases sitting between them. This CDR3 is 16 amino acids long. CDR3 in amino acids: CASSSAPRDFNYEQYF. CDR3 DNA: TGTGCCAGCAGTTCTGCGCCGCGGGACTTTAACTACGAGCAGTACTTC.

The gene calls are TRBV27 and TRBJ1-1, with 9 positions matching TRBD1. Losses at the gene ends were 6 bases for V and 3 bases for J; bases not matched to a gene: 11. Germline values: CDR1 MNHEY, CDR2 SMNVEV (reference sequence). This CDR3 is built from 16 residues. CDR3: CASRFTGTGRYTEAFF. The CDR3 bases are TGTGCCAGCAGGTTCACCGGGACAGGGAGATACACTGAAGCTTTCTTT.

The V gene is TRBV27, the J gene TRBJ2-1; TRBD2 agrees at 7 bases. CDR1 is MNHEY, CDR2 SMNVEV, per germline (reference sequence). The CDR3 is 15 residues long. J was trimmed by 7 bases and V by 0 bases; bases with no gene match: 6. The CDR3 DNA follows: TGTGCCAGCAGTTTATCTCGGACTAGGAGGAATGAGCAGTTCTTC. As protein: CASSLSRTRRNEQFF.

This clone is a singleton in its sample. V is TRBV7-8 and J is TRBJ2-7, with TRBD2 identical over 9 bases. Germline V gives CDR1 SGHVS, CDR2 FQNEAQ. Losses at the gene ends were 5 bases for V and 5 bases for J; bases not matched to a gene: 10. This CDR3 is 15 amino acids long. CDR3 sequence: CASSPNRLAVHEQYF. CDR3 bases: TGTGCCAGCAGCCCAAATCGACTAGCGGTTCACGAGCAGTACTTC.

This sequence joins TRBV19 and TRBJ1-1; the D gene is possibly TRBD1 (5 bases). CDR1 LNHDA and CDR2 SQIVND come from the germline V gene (reference sequence). The CDR3 sequence is 13 residues long. The V gene lost 6 bases and the J gene lost 5 bases, with 13 bases spanning the gap. The DNA for the CDR3 is TGTGCCAGTAGGAGGGGAGGTCAGACTGAAGCTTTCTTT. Its translation: CASRRGGQTEAFF.